This T cell receptor (beta chain) derives from a study of identical twins. Unique molecular identifiers were present on the cDNA, which also gained a universal primer site by template switching. TCRdb independently ran MiXCR on the 5' RACE reads; one entry per CDR3 protein. The sample contains roughly 1.6 million distinct CDR3 sequences, around a third of which appear only once. The CDR3 sequence is 16 residues long. With 0 bases clipped from V and 7 bases from J, the junction kept 5 bases outside the gene matches. Germline CDR1 and CDR2: LGHNA and YNFKEQ. Study-wide findings and caveats: Conclusions leaned on cross-sectional statistical analysis and did not track the same donors over time.

About this clonotype: Antigen unknown.

This rearrangement joins TRBV4-2 to TRBJ2-2; TRBD2 matches at 10 bases. Sequencing used cord blood. This sequence was found in a newborn girl in good health. CDR3 loop: CASSQDGASGGGELFF. In DNA form, the CDR3 reads TGTGCCAGCAGCCAAGATGGGGCTAGCGGGGGCGGGGAGCTGTTTTTT.